This passage covers 31 T cell receptor beta chains from one sample sequenced in a study of T cells in Graves' hyperthyroidism and ophthalmopathy. It was RNA transcripts that yielded the amplified TCR beta CDR3 regions. HTBI primers drove first-round RT-PCR of the TCR CDR3. MiXCR, run by TCRdb on the multiplex PCR reads, gives a single entry per CDR3 protein. The sample shows roughly 400,000 distinct CDR3 sequences, more than 15% of them seen only once. Sequencing was carried out using blood. These receptor sequences come from a woman between 18 and 30 years old with Graves' hyperthyroidism that later progressed to Graves' ophthalmopathy.

This clonotype was counted once. The V call is TRBV27, the J call TRBJ2-2; TRBD2 matches 13 bases. The CDR3 runs to 16 residues. The V segment lost 2 bases and the J segment 6 bases; nucleotides outside the gene matches: 3. Germline V gives CDR1 MNHEY, CDR2 SMNVEV (reference sequence). The DNA of the CDR3 is TGTGCCAGCAGTTTAGTACTAGCGGGAGGGTCCGGGGAGCTGTTTTTT. Amino acid sequence: CASSLVLAGGSGELFF.

This clonotype was observed at least ten times. The rearrangement uses TRBV6-1 and TRBJ1-4; D not resolved. V was pared by 6 bases and J by 8 bases, with 19 bases between. CDR1 is MNHNS and CDR2 is SASEGT in the germline V gene. The CDR3 is 15 amino acids. CDR3 sequence (DNA): TGTGCCAGCAGCGAGATGCCAGAGGGTTGGGAAAAACTGTTTTTT. Its translation is CASSEMPEGWEKLFF.

This clonotype was counted many times. The chain joins TRBV11-2 to TRBJ1-1, with D unclear. Germline V CDR1 and CDR2: SGHAT, FQNNGV. Trimming cost V 0 bases and J 5 bases, with 7 bases left between them. The CDR3 is 13 residues long. CDR3 sequence reads: CASSLDLQTEAFF. Written as DNA, the CDR3 is TGTGCCAGCAGCTTAGATCTGCAAACTGAAGCTTTCTTT.

Many counts were recorded for this clonotype. The rearrangement links TRBV20-1 to TRBJ2-2, with 7 nucleotides matching TRBD1. CDR3 length equals 15 residues. Losses at the gene ends were 3 bases for V and 4 bases for J; bases not matched to a gene: 8. Germline lookup yields CDR1 DFQATT and CDR2 SNEGSKA (reference sequence). CDR3 DNA sequence: TGCAGTGCTAGGGAAACAGGGGTGGGCACCGGGGAGCTGTTTTTT. It specifies CSARETGVGTGELFF.

This clonotype was counted ten times or more. The chain joins TRBV7-3 to TRBJ1-5; the D is unclear. Trimming removed 5 bases at V and 2 bases at J, with 13 bases between. The length of the CDR3 is 15 residues. Germline CDR1 reads SGHTA; CDR2 reads FQGTGA. In DNA form, the CDR3 reads TGTGCCAGCAGCATGCAAATCGAACGCAATCAGCCCCAGCATTTT. Protein sequence: CASSMQIERNQPQHF.

This clonotype was observed a few times. The CDR3 DNA is TGTGCCGCCACAGGACAGAAACGAGTAGGCTACACCTTC. Its protein is CAATGQKRVGYTF. The V gene is TRBV6-1, the J gene TRBJ1-2, with D tentatively TRBD1 (6 bases). The germline V gene encodes CDR1 MNHNS and CDR2 SASEGT. The V and J ends lost 11 bases and 8 bases respectively, with 21 bases between them. This CDR3 has 13 amino acids.

This clonotype was detected once. V gene TRBV13 combines with J gene TRBJ2-7; 16 nucleotides agree with TRBD2. Germline V gives CDR1 PRHDT, CDR2 FYEKMQ (reference sequence). The V and J ends lost 4 bases and 3 bases, in that order; junction bases with no gene match: 18. This CDR3 has 21 amino acids. CDR3 nucleotides: TGTGCCAGCAGCTCGATATCGGGACTAGCGGGAGGGCCTGTTCTAGACTACGAGCAGTACTTC. It yields the protein CASSSISGLAGGPVLDYEQYF.

This clonotype appeared a few times. The rearrangement links TRBV25-1 to TRBJ2-3; D is uncertain. The CDR3 runs to 12 residues. Trimming shortened V by 6 bases and J by 1 base, and 5 bases separated the two germline ends. CDR1 MGHDK and CDR2 SYGVNS come from the germline V gene. The DNA for the CDR3 is TGTGCCAGCAGGTCTCGCACAGATACGCAGTATTTT. Amino acids: CASRSRTDTQYF. Combining the CDR3 with reference TRBV25-1 and TRBJ2-3 gives the whole variable domain EADIYQTPRYLVIGTGKKITLECSQTMGHDKMYWYQQDPGMELHLIHYSYGVNSTEKGDLSSESTVSRIRTEHFPLTLESARPSHTSQYLCASRSRTDTQYFGPGTRLTVL.

This clonotype occurred many times. The V call is TRBV7-2, the J call TRBJ2-7, with a weak D call TRBD2 (6 bases). CDR1 and CDR2 from the germline V gene are SGHTA and FQGNSA. The CDR3 is made up of 14 amino acids. V was shortened by 4 bases and J by 6 bases, with 16 bases between the two germline ends. The CDR3 coding sequence is TGTGCCAGCAGCTCGGGACTTCCAAGTGCCGAGCAGTACTTC. Translated, it gives CASSSGLPSAEQYF.

The table lists this clonotype with a few counts. This sequence joins TRBV3-1 and TRBJ2-1; 14 bases fit TRBD2. There are 12 residues in the CDR3. Losses at the gene ends were 8 bases for V and 15 bases for J; bases not matched to a gene: 6. The germline V gene encodes CDR1 LGHDT and CDR2 YNNKEL (reference sequence). The CDR3 bases are TGTGCCAGCCGGGGACTAGCGGGAGAGGTGTTCTTC. This encodes CASRGLAGEVFF.

At least ten counts were recorded for this clonotype. This chain joins TRBV5-1 and TRBJ2-1, with 7 bases lining up with TRBD2. The germline gives CDR1 SGHRS, CDR2 YFSETQ. The V and J ends lost 0 bases and 6 bases, in that order; junction bases with no gene match: 6. The CDR3 contains 15 residues. The CDR3 DNA is TGCGCCAGCAGCTTGGGAGCGGGAAATGGCAATGAGCAGTTCTTC. Translation gives CASSLGAGNGNEQFF.

This clonotype has a handful of counts. The chain joins TRBV12-3 or TRBV12-4 to TRBJ1-5, with 9 bases that match TRBD1. J gave up 4 bases and V 6 bases, and 16 bases lay outside the gene matches. The CDR3 loop spans 18 amino acids. DNA for the CDR3: TGTGCCAGCAGCCAAAACCCTTTCGGACAGGGGAAAAATCAGCCCCAGCATTTT. This translates into CASSQNPFGQGKNQPQHF.

There are many counts of this clonotype. The chain recombines TRBV20-1 with TRBJ2-5; tentative D call: TRBD2 (6 bases). This CDR3 contains 13 residues. The germline V gene has CDR1 DFQATT and CDR2 SNEGSKA (reference sequence). V lost 5 bases, J lost 1 base, and 11 bases lay in between. The CDR3 sequence is CSAAKRVQETQYF. The CDR3 nucleotides are TGCAGTGCTGCCAAGCGGGTCCAAGAGACCCAGTACTTC.

Turning to this clonotype: This could be a read error, since a much larger clone is one nucleotide away. The chain links TRBV28 to TRBJ2-7, with D perhaps TRBD1 or TRBD2 (7 bases each). The CDR3 is 15 residues long. The ends were cut back, 3 bases at V and 5 bases at J, with 17 bases in the middle. The germline V gene encodes CDR1 MDHEN and CDR2 SYDVKM. The CDR3 region has the DNA TGTGCCAGCAGTTTGGCGCCAGCGGGACAGAACGAGCAGTACTTC. It codes for CASSLAPAGQNEQYF.

The V call is TRBV7-9, the J call TRBJ2-7; unclear D gene. The germline V gene has CDR1 SEHNR and CDR2 FQNEAQ (reference sequence). This CDR3 is built from 17 residues. Deletions cut 0 bases from V and 4 bases from J, with 19 bases between. Written as DNA, the CDR3 is TGTGCCAGCAGCTTAGCACCATTGGGCCAACCAGGATACGAGCAGTACTTC. Protein product: CASSLAPLGQPGYEQYF.

J is TRBJ1-2 and V is TRBV6-2 or TRBV6-3; 8 bases line up with TRBD1. The trim removed 5 bases at V and 4 bases at J, leaving 6 bases unmatched. Germline CDR1 reads MNHEY; CDR2 reads SVGEGT. The CDR3 is 14 amino acids. The CDR3 bases are TGTGCCAGCAGTCGCCGGGACAGGAGCTATGGCTACACCTTC. Amino acid sequence: CASSRRDRSYGYTF.

This clonotype was counted ten times or more. CDR3 DNA: TGTGCCACCAGTGATTCAGGGGCGCACTACGAGCAGTACTTC. Protein product: CATSDSGAHYEQYF. V gene TRBV24-1 combines with J gene TRBJ2-7, with a weak D call TRBD1 (6 bases). Trimming cost V 2 bases and J 3 bases, with 10 bases left between them. Germline V gene sequence: CDR1 KGHDR, CDR2 SFDVKD. CDR3 length: 14 amino acids.

The rearrangement uses TRBV20-1 and TRBJ2-7; TRBD2 aligns across 15 bases. From germline, CDR1 is DFQATT and CDR2 SNEGSKA (reference sequence). The CDR3 consists of 20 residues. Trimming took 3 bases from V and 2 from J; bases not matched to a gene: 17. CDR3 DNA: TGCAGTGCTAGCCCACTGGGTGGACTAGCGGGAGGGCGATTCACCTACGAGCAGTACTTC. Translated, it gives CSASPLGGLAGGRFTYEQYF.

This clonotype was seen many times. The chain links TRBV7-2 to TRBJ2-1, with TRBD2 matching over 12 bases. Germline V gives CDR1 SGHTA, CDR2 FQGNSA. The CDR3 is made up of 15 amino acids. The V and J ends lost 4 bases and 7 bases, in that order; junction bases with no gene match: 5. As DNA, the CDR3 is TGTGCCAGCAGCTCTCTAGCGGGAGGGGATAATGAGCAGTTCTTC. Protein product: CASSSLAGGDNEQFF.

This clonotype was seen at least ten times. The chain is built from TRBV12-3 or TRBV12-4 and TRBJ1-1, with 8 bases that match TRBD1. V lost 6 bases to trimming and J lost 2 bases; unmatched junction nucleotides: 5. This CDR3 contains 14 residues. Here the CDR3 DNA reads TGTGCCAGCAGCAAATCAGGGGGCAACACTGAAGCTTTCTTT. Protein: CASSKSGGNTEAFF.

This chain connects TRBV6-1 to TRBJ2-2; no reliable D call. CDR1 is MNHNS, CDR2 SASEGT, per germline. The CDR3 totals 13 residues. Trimming left V 4 bases short and J 9 bases short, with 12 bases between. This chain's CDR3 is CASSGSPTRELFF. The CDR3 region has the DNA TGTGCCAGCAGTGGGTCGCCAACCCGGGAGCTGTTTTTT.

V is TRBV2 and J is TRBJ2-7, with no clear D. The CDR3 length is 13 residues. Germline values: CDR1 SNHLY, CDR2 FYNNEI. V was trimmed by 2 bases and J by 2 bases, leaving 7 bases between them. CDR3 loop: CASSEPVPYEQYF. In DNA form, the CDR3 reads TGTGCCAGCAGTGAACCGGTCCCCTACGAGCAGTACTTC.

The CDR3 protein is CASSFSGFRSYEQYF. The CDR3 coding sequence is TGTGCCAGCAGTTTCTCGGGGTTCCGCTCCTACGAGCAGTACTTC. The rearrangement uses TRBV28 and TRBJ2-7, with a tentative D call TRBD2 (5 bases). CDR1 and CDR2 (germline): MDHEN, SYDVKM. This CDR3 region has 15 residues. V lost 3 bases to trimming and J lost 0 bases, with 12 bases between them.

Ten or more counts support this clonotype. The chain couples TRBV5-6 to TRBJ1-2, with TRBD1 matching over 8 bases. With 1 base clipped from V and 4 bases from J, the junction kept 6 bases outside the gene matches. The CDR3 is made up of 15 amino acids. Germline CDR1 is SGHDT and CDR2 is YYEEEE. CDR3 DNA: TGTGCCAGCAGCTTGTACCGACAGGGGACCTATGGCTACACCTTC. It codes for CASSLYRQGTYGYTF.

This clonotype was counted at least ten times. CDR3 nucleotide sequence: TGTGCCAGCACCGGCCTGGCCGACAACACTGAAGCTTTCTTT. It specifies CASTGLADNTEAFF. The chain is built from TRBV6-1 and TRBJ1-1; no reliable D call. V was trimmed by 7 bases and J by 2 bases, leaving 14 bases between them. The V gene's germline CDR1 is MNHNS and CDR2 SASEGT. This CDR3 region has 14 residues.

This clonotype was detected many times. The gene calls are TRBV5-1 and TRBJ2-3; D is possibly TRBD2 (5 bases). Between the trimmed V and J ends, which lost 0 bases and 0 bases, there was a span of 11 bases. The CDR3 runs 16 residues. Germline CDR1 and CDR2: SGHRS and YFSETQ. The chain's CDR3 is CASSLASRGSTDTQYF. The CDR3 nucleotides are TGCGCCAGCAGCTTGGCCTCACGGGGAAGCACAGATACGCAGTATTTT.

This clonotype has a count of ten or more. This rearrangement joins TRBV2 to TRBJ1-4, with D unresolved. The CDR3 loop spans 15 amino acids. With 5 bases removed from V and 3 bases from J, the gap between germline ends came to 13 bases. Germline CDR1 reads SNHLY; CDR2 reads FYNNEI. The chain's CDR3 is CASSPLGRSNEKLFF. The CDR3 bases are TGTGCCAGCAGTCCCCTGGGGAGGTCTAATGAAAAACTGTTTTTT.

The chain is built from TRBV10-3 and TRBJ1-2; D ambiguous. V was clipped by 3 bases and J by 4 bases, with 6 bases between them. CDR1 and CDR2 (germline): ENHRY, SYGVKD. The CDR3 loop spans 12 amino acids. CDR3 loop: CAISDGRYGYTF. Written as DNA, the CDR3 is TGTGCCATCAGTGACGGACGCTATGGCTACACCTTC.

To note about this clonotype: The junction differs from germline at one of its ends, possibly a read error. The chain is built from TRBV6-1 and TRBJ2-7; D is undetermined. CDR1 is MNHNS, CDR2 SASEGT, per germline. The CDR3 has 11 amino acids. This CDR3 reads CVSSDNYEQYF. CDR3 nucleotides: TGTGTCAGCAGTGATAACTACGAGCAGTACTTC.

This clonotype was seen repeatedly, ten times or more. The chain carries TRBV5-6 and TRBJ2-1, with D perhaps TRBD2 (6 bases). The germline V and J ends were trimmed by 3 bases and 8 bases, with 6 bases remaining between them. The CDR3 has 11 amino acids. The germline gives CDR1 SGHDT, CDR2 YYEEEE. The DNA for the CDR3 is TGTGCCAGCAGCTGGGAGGATGAGCAGTTCTTC. It is translated as CASSWEDEQFF.

This clonotype came up once. The genes are TRBV19 and TRBJ2-1; weak D call: TRBD2 (6 bases). V was clipped by 1 base and J by 5 bases, with 12 bases between them. The CDR3 totals 15 residues. Germline CDR1 is LNHDA and CDR2 is SQIVND (reference sequence). CDR3 nucleotides: TGTGCCAGTAGTATAGCGGGGGACGGAAACAATGAGCAGTTCTTC. It specifies CASSIAGDGNNEQFF.